The following is a TCR beta chain sequence with its context. Sequenced by immunoSEQ multiplex PCR; TCRdb stores in-frame clones only, minus some. The sample holds 35,000 to 45,000 clones, 90% seen once. These data are taken from a study of T cell changes during pregnancy in multiple sclerosis. The length of the CDR3 is 13 residues. The V segment lost 7 bases and the J segment 8 bases; nucleotides outside the gene matches: 9. CDR1 is SNHLY, CDR2 FYNNEI, per germline. The V gene is TRBV2, the J gene TRBJ1-2; 8 bases fit TRBD1. The sequencing used peripheral blood, collected in the third trimester of pregnancy. The sequence came from a female donor in good health, enrolled as a control in a pregnancy study. The CDR3 reads CASTARTGSGYTF. As DNA, the CDR3 is TGTGCCAGCACCGCCAGGACAGGGTCGGGCTACACCTTC. Based on the CDR3 plus reference TRBV2 and TRBJ1-2, the full variable domain is EPEVTQTPSHQVTQMGQEVILRCVPISNHLYFYWYRQILGQKVEFLVSFYNNEISEKSEIFDDQFSVERPDGSNFTLKIRSTKLEDSAMYFCASTARTGSGYTFGSGTRLTVV.